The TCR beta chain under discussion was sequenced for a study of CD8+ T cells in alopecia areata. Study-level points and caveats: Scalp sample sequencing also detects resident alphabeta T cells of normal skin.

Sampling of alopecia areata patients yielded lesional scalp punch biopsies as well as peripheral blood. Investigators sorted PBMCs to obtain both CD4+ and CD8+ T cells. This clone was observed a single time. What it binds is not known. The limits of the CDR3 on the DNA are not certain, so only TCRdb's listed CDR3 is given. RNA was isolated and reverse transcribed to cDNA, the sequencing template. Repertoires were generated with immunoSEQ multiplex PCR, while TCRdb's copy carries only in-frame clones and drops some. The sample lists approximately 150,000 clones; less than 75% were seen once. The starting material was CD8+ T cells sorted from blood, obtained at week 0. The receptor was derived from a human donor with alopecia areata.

This CDR3 reads CASSSSDSEETQYF. This sequence joins TRBV2 and TRBJ2-5; whether TRBD2, the table's D call, matches the DNA was not checked. The germline gives CDR1 SNHLY, CDR2 FYNNEI. A total of 14 residues make up the CDR3, ends included.